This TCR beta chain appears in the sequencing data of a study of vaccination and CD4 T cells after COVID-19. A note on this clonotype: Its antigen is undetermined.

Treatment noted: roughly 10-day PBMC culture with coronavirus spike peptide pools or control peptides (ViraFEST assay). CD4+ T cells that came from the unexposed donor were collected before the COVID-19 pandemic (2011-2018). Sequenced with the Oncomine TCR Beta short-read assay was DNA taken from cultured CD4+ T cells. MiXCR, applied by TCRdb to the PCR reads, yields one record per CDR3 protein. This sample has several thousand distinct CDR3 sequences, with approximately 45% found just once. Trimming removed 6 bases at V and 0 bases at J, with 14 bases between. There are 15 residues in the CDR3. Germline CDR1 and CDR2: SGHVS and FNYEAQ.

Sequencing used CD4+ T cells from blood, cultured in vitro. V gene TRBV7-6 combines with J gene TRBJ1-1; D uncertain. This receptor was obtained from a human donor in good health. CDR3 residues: CASRLVPEMNTEAFF. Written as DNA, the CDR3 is TGTGCCAGCAGACTTGTCCCGGAGATGAACACTGAAGCTTTCTTT.